Shown below are 24 T cell receptor beta chains from a single sample sequenced in a study of blood T cell repertoires in COVID-19. Measured with immunoSEQ multiplex PCR; TCRdb has only the in-frame clones, and not every one. The table includes 100,000 or so clones, around 92% detected once. The material sequenced was peripheral blood. The source is a woman aged 60-75 years with active COVID-19.

This clone has a handful of counts. The CDR3 coding sequence is TGCGCCAGCAGCGTGAATCCGGGACAGCAGACGTCTAAGGCTGAGCAGTTCTTC. The encoded protein is CASSVNPGQQTSKAEQFF. The rearrangement links TRBV5-1 to TRBJ2-1; TRBD1 agrees at 7 bases. Germline CDR1 SGHRS, CDR2 YFSETQ. The ends lost 4 bases at V and 9 bases at J; junction bases unmatched: 22. The CDR3 has 18 amino acids.

The rearrangement joins TRBV5-1 to TRBJ2-5; tentatively, D is TRBD1 (5 bases). This CDR3 region has 14 residues. The germline V gene has CDR1 SGHRS and CDR2 YFSETQ. V was trimmed by 0 bases and J by 4 bases, leaving 10 bases between them. CDR3 protein: CASSLAAGRETQYF. In DNA form, the CDR3 reads TGCGCCAGCAGCTTGGCCGCAGGGCGAGAGACCCAGTACTTC.

The CDR3 sequence: CASSPRGTRKQETQYF. CDR3 nucleotide sequence: TGTGCCAGCAGCCCCCGGGGTACCCGGAAACAAGAGACCCAGTACTTC. The genes are TRBV11-2 and TRBJ2-5, with D possibly TRBD2 on 5 matching bases. Germline loops: CDR1 SGHAT, CDR2 FQNNGV. The CDR3 runs to 16 residues. V lost 5 bases and J lost 2, with 18 bases in between.

The chain combines TRBV11-3 with TRBJ2-1; 15 bases agree with TRBD2. The ends lost 5 bases at V and 2 bases at J; junction bases unmatched: 7. CDR1 SGHNT and CDR2 YENEEA come from the germline V gene. The CDR3 covers 18 residues. The CDR3 loop is CASSRLGLAGGPYNEQFF. DNA for the CDR3: TGTGCCAGCAGCCGCTTGGGACTAGCGGGAGGCCCCTACAATGAGCAGTTCTTC.

The chain carries TRBV24-1 and TRBJ2-2; tentative D call: TRBD1 (6 bases). Germline CDR1 KGHDR, CDR2 SFDVKD. Trimming cost V 4 bases and J 4 bases, with 9 bases left between them. There are 14 residues in the CDR3. The CDR3 DNA is TGTGCCACCAGTGAGAACAGGGTCACCGGGGAGCTGTTTTTT. This sequence encodes CATSENRVTGELFF.

This rearrangement joins TRBV10-3 to TRBJ2-3; perhaps TRBD1 as D (5 bases). In germline, CDR1 is ENHRY, CDR2 SYGVKD. This CDR3 region has 13 residues. V shed 6 bases and J shed 2 bases, with 9 bases lying between them. In DNA form, the CDR3 reads TGTGCCATCAGGGACACAGTCACAGATACGCAGTATTTT. The encoded protein is CAIRDTVTDTQYF.

V usage is TRBV9 and J usage is TRBJ2-1; possibly TRBD2 for D (6 bases). CDR1 is SGDLS and CDR2 is YYNGEE in the germline V gene. Trimming pared 0 bases from V and 0 bases from J, leaving 10 bases between. This CDR3 region has 16 residues. CDR3: CASSVDRRGSYNEQFF. CDR3 bases: TGTGCCAGCAGCGTAGACCGGCGGGGCTCCTACAATGAGCAGTTCTTC. Complete variable domain (other parts from reference TRBV9 and TRBJ2-1): DSGVTQTPKHLITATGQRVTLRCSPRSGDLSVYWYQQSLDQGLQFLIQYYNGEERAKGNILERFSAQQFPDLHSELNLSSLELGDSALYFCASSVDRRGSYNEQFFGPGTRLTVL.

The chain carries TRBV29-1 and TRBJ2-1, with 15 positions matching TRBD2. The germline gives CDR1 SQVTM, CDR2 ANQGSEA. CDR3 size: 17 residues. Losses at the gene ends were 6 bases for V and 0 bases for J; bases not matched to a gene: 6. CDR3 coding DNA: TGCAGCGTGGGTGGACTAGCGGGGGGGAGCTCCTACAATGAGCAGTTCTTC. The encoded protein is CSVGGLAGGSSYNEQFF.

This clone was picked up one time. The chain couples TRBV28 to TRBJ2-7, with 9 bases identical to TRBD2. CDR3 size: 15 residues. Germline CDR1 is MDHEN and CDR2 is SYDVKM. The ends lost 8 bases at V and 5 bases at J; junction bases unmatched: 13. Here the CDR3 DNA reads TGTGCCAGCGTTGGGATGGTAGCGGGAGCCCACGAGCAGTACTTC. Translating it yields CASVGMVAGAHEQYF.

This clone appeared a single time. The CDR3 protein is CASSIGTAVYGYTF. Written as DNA, the CDR3 is TGTGCCAGTAGTATAGGGACTGCCGTCTATGGCTACACCTTC. The chain carries TRBV19 and TRBJ1-2, with D unresolved. V was shortened by 1 base and J by 4 bases, with 10 bases between the two germline ends. The CDR3 is 14 residues long. Germline V lookup: CDR1 LNHDA, CDR2 SQIVND (reference sequence).

V gene TRBV30 combines with J gene TRBJ2-7, with 7 positions matching TRBD2. The CDR3 runs 16 residues. In germline, CDR1 is GTSNPN, CDR2 SVGIG (reference sequence). J lost 3 bases, V lost 2 bases, and 13 bases had no gene match. DNA for the CDR3: TGTGCCTGGAGTCGGACGCGGGGGTCGTGGGGCTACGAGCAGTACTTC. It translates to CAWSRTRGSWGYEQYF.

The chain recombines TRBV5-1 with TRBJ2-1, with TRBD2 as a possible D gene (7 bases). Trimming left V 4 bases short and J 13 bases short, with 27 bases between. CDR1 is SGHRS and CDR2 is YFSETQ in the germline V gene. The CDR3 loop spans 16 amino acids. The CDR3 loop is CASSVVADIRGGDQFF. CDR3 DNA: TGCGCCAGCAGCGTCGTCGCGGACATTCGAGGGGGGGATCAGTTCTTC. Full variable domain (remainder filled in from reference TRBV5-1 and TRBJ2-1): KAGVTQTPRYLIKTRGQQVTLSCSPISGHRSVSWYQQTPGQGLQFLFEYFSETQRNKGNFPGRFSGRQFSNSRSEMNVSTLELGDSALYLCASSVVADIRGGDQFFGPGTRLTVL.

V is TRBV30 and J is TRBJ1-3; 8 bases match TRBD1. The CDR3 length is 15 residues. Germline CDR1 and CDR2: GTSNPN and SVGIG (reference sequence). The V segment lost 2 bases and the J segment 1 base; nucleotides outside the gene matches: 4. CDR3 protein: CAWSSGGASGNTIYF. CDR3 coding DNA: TGTGCCTGGAGTTCAGGGGGCGCATCTGGAAACACCATATATTTT.

V and J are TRBV6-5 and TRBJ2-7; tentative D call: TRBD2 (7 bases). V lost 6 bases and J lost 5, with 17 bases in between. Germline lookup yields CDR1 MNHEY and CDR2 SVGAGI. The CDR3 has 14 residues. The CDR3 region has the DNA TGTGCCAGCAGCCGCCCCGGGGGGCTTAACGAGCAGTACTTC. The encoded protein is CASSRPGGLNEQYF.

This rearrangement joins TRBV10-3 to TRBJ2-7; TRBD2 aligns across 10 bases. Losses at the gene ends were 8 bases for V and 0 bases for J; bases not matched to a gene: 4. The CDR3 length is 14 residues. CDR1 is ENHRY, CDR2 SYGVKD, per germline. The CDR3 DNA reads TGTGCCATCGCTAGCGGGGGAAGCTCCTACGAGCAGTACTTC. Translation: CAIASGGSSYEQYF.

V gene TRBV11-2 combines with J gene TRBJ1-5; TRBD1 might be the D (5 bases). The CDR3 extends over 15 amino acids. CDR1 SGHAT and CDR2 FQNNGV come from the germline V gene. The V gene lost 1 base and the J gene lost 6 bases, with 13 bases spanning the gap. The CDR3 DNA sequence: TGTGCCAGCAGCTTAGTCGGGGGGACGGGTCAGCCCCAGCATTTT. Encoded protein: CASSLVGGTGQPQHF.

This chain joins TRBV28 and TRBJ2-1; D is uncertain. CDR3 length: 16 residues. Trimming took off 3 bases at V and 1 base at J, with 13 bases between the two ends. Germline CDR1 reads MDHEN; CDR2 reads SYDVKM. The DNA of the CDR3 is TGTGCCAGCAGTTTCCGCGACTGGAAATCCTACAATGAGCAGTTCTTC. Its protein product is CASSFRDWKSYNEQFF.

The chain links TRBV5-6 to TRBJ1-2, with D possibly matching TRBD1 (5 bases). There are 12 residues in the CDR3. Germline loops: CDR1 SGHDT, CDR2 YYEEEE. Trimming pared 0 bases from V and 6 bases from J, leaving 6 bases between. The CDR3 bases are TGTGCCAGCAGCTTGGTAGGGGATGGCTACACCTTC. Its translation: CASSLVGDGYTF.

The rearrangement joins TRBV9 to TRBJ2-3; 13 positions agree with TRBD2. Per the germline V gene, CDR1 is SGDLS and CDR2 is YYNGEE. The CDR3 loop spans 19 amino acids. V shed 4 bases, J shed 0 bases, and the junction held 11 bases outside the gene matches. This CDR3 is CASSPGGLAGAGSTDTQYF. The CDR3 DNA is TGTGCCAGCAGCCCCGGTGGACTAGCGGGAGCCGGGAGCACAGATACGCAGTATTTT.

CDR3 nucleotides: TGTGCCACCAGTGACCACGACAGGGCAGGCGCCGATGAGCAGTTCTTC. It specifies CATSDHDRAGADEQFF. The chain employs TRBV24-1 and TRBJ2-1, with 7 bases identical to TRBD1. Germline assignment: CDR1 KGHDR and CDR2 SFDVKD. The CDR3 totals 16 residues. V trimming: 4 bases; J trimming: 8 bases; junction bases outside the gene matches: 13.

The chain is built from TRBV6-1 and TRBJ2-2; D unclear. Germline V lookup: CDR1 MNHNS, CDR2 SASEGT. CDR3 size: 13 residues. V shed 0 bases and J shed 6 bases, with 5 bases lying between them. The CDR3 bases are TGTGCCAGCAGTGAAGCGTCAGCCGGGGAGCTGTTTTTT. Translated, it gives CASSEASAGELFF.

This clone was observed a few times. The J gene is TRBJ1-5, the V gene TRBV10-2, with a possible D match to TRBD1 (6 bases). The V and J ends lost 9 bases and 3 bases respectively, with 12 bases between them. Germline CDR1 reads WSHSY; CDR2 reads SAAADI. There are 13 residues in the CDR3. CDR3 amino acids: CASGRDINQPQHF. In DNA form, the CDR3 reads TGCGCCAGTGGCCGGGACATCAATCAGCCCCAGCATTTT.

The V gene is TRBV29-1, the J gene TRBJ1-1, with D possibly matching TRBD1 (5 bases). Germline CDR1 reads SQVTM; CDR2 reads ANQGSEA. V lost 1 base and J 0 bases, leaving 9 bases between the germline ends. This CDR3 has 14 amino acids. DNA for the CDR3: TGCAGCGTTGAAGTACAGGCCTTGAACACTGAAGCTTTCTTT. It translates to CSVEVQALNTEAFF.

V and J are TRBV27 and TRBJ2-3; 10 bases are shared with TRBD2. CDR3 length: 15 amino acids. J was trimmed by 2 bases and V by 5 bases; bases with no gene match: 4. Germline V gene data show CDR1 as MNHEY and CDR2 as SMNVEV (reference sequence). The CDR3 here is CASSRAGGVTDTQYF. In DNA form, the CDR3 reads TGTGCCAGCAGTCGAGCGGGGGGGGTCACAGATACGCAGTATTTT.